This T cell receptor (beta chain) appears in the sequencing data of a study of blood T cell repertoires in COVID-19. Whole-study context: Acute-phase and convalescent COVID-19 samples originated in the United States, Italy and Spain. T cells, B-cell-depleted T cells, or PBMCs supplied cDNA or gDNA.

Original methodology: Reference gene primer amplification gave estimated nucleated cell counts. Repertoires were generated with immunoSEQ multiplex PCR, while TCRdb's copy carries only in-frame clones and drops some. The V and J calls and clone size were taken over from that table, and D and trimming were inferred from the DNA. The data contain approximately 80,000 clones, over 65% of them singletons. This CDR3 has 13 amino acids. Germline V gene data show CDR1 as LNHDA and CDR2 as SQIVND (reference sequence). The V end lost 5 bases, the J end lost 5 bases, and 12 bases lay between the germline ends.

This TCR derives from a man in his fifties or sixties with active or convalescent COVID-19. The rearrangement uses TRBV19 and TRBJ1-1; TRBD1 might be the D (5 bases). Sequencing was performed on peripheral blood. The CDR3 sequence: CASSLGGGTEAFF. In DNA, the CDR3 is TGTGCCAGTAGTCTCGGCGGGGGAACTGAAGCTTTCTTT.